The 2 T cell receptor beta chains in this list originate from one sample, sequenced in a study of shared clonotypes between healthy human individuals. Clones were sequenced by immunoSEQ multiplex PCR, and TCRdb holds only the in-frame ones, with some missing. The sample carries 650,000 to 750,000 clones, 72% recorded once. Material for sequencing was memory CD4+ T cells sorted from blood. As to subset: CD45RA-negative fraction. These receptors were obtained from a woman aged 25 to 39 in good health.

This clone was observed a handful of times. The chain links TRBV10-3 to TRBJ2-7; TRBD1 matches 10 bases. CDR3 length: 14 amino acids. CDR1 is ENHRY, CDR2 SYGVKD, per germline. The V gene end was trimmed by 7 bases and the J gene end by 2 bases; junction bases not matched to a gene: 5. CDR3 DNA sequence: TGTGCCATCAAGGGACAGGGGTCTACCTACGAGCAGTACTTC. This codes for CAIKGQGSTYEQYF.

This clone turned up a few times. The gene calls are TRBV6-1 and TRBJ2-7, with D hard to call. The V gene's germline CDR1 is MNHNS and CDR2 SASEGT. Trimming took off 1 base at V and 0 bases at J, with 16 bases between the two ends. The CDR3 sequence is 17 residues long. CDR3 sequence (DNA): TGTGCCAGCAGTGAAGAAGGCGTATCGATATTCTCCTACGAGCAGTACTTC. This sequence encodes CASSEEGVSIFSYEQYF.